The 29 T cell receptor beta chains reported below all come from one sample, sequenced in a study of response to subunit inactivated influenza vaccine. TCRdb re-analysed the RT-PCR reads in MiXCR, keeping a single row per CDR3 protein. The sample has hundreds of thousands of distinct CDR3 sequences, about 18% seen once. Sequences were derived from PBMCs from blood, sampled less than 6 days after vaccination. Receptors originate from a man in his fifties who received an inactivated influenza vaccine.

This clonotype was seen more than once but under ten times. The V call is TRBV20-1, the J call TRBJ2-1; 8 bases fit TRBD2. V was pared by 4 bases and J by 6 bases, with 8 bases of the junction left unmatched. Germline lookup yields CDR1 DFQATT and CDR2 SNEGSKA (reference sequence). The CDR3 totals 14 residues. CDR3 DNA: TGCAGTGCTAATTTAGCGGGGTTTAGCAATGAGCAGTTCTTC. Translated: CSANLAGFSNEQFF.

The chain uses TRBV5-6 and TRBJ2-3; 11 positions match TRBD1. Germline V gene lookup returns CDR1 SGHDT and CDR2 YYEEEE. The ends lost 0 bases at V and 2 bases at J; junction bases unmatched: 14. This CDR3 is 20 amino acids long. CDR3: CASSLGTGGLGVKDTDTQYF. In nucleotides, the CDR3 is TGTGCCAGCAGCTTGGGGACAGGGGGCTTAGGGGTGAAGGACACAGATACGCAGTATTTT. The variable domain in full, completed from reference TRBV5-6 and TRBJ2-3, reads DAGVTQSPTHLIKTRGQQVTLRCSPKSGHDTVSWYQQALGQGPQFIFQYYEEEERQRGNFPDRFSGHQFPNYSSELNVNALLLGDSALYLCASSLGTGGLGVKDTDTQYFGPGTRLTVL.

The chain employs TRBV29-1 and TRBJ2-4, with D perhaps TRBD2 (6 bases). The ends were cut back, 7 bases at V and 5 bases at J, with 15 bases in the middle. The CDR3 has 13 amino acids. The germline V gene encodes CDR1 SQVTM and CDR2 ANQGSEA. The CDR3 sequence is CSAGTSRENIQYF. As DNA, the CDR3 is TGCAGCGCCGGGACTTCCCGGGAAAACATTCAGTACTTC.

The rearrangement joins TRBV3-1 to TRBJ2-1, with D possibly TRBD1 on 6 matching bases. Germline V CDR1 and CDR2: LGHDT, YNNKEL (reference sequence). The CDR3 spans 15 residues. Trimming stripped 3 bases from V and 3 bases from J, with 12 bases between. CDR3 in DNA: TGTGCCAGCAGCCAGAGGACAGACCTCTACAATGAGCAGTTCTTC. Amino acid sequence: CASSQRTDLYNEQFF.

This chain connects TRBV5-6 to TRBJ1-4, with D uncertain. The CDR3 length is 16 residues. Germline CDR1 SGHDT, CDR2 YYEEEE. Trimming stripped 4 bases from V and 3 bases from J, with 16 bases between. CDR3 protein: CASSPPGRSANEKLFF. The CDR3 nucleotides are TGTGCCAGCAGCCCTCCGGGCCGTAGTGCTAATGAAAAACTGTTTTTT.

The chain couples TRBV24-1 to TRBJ2-5, with 7 positions matching TRBD1. The CDR3 covers 14 residues. CDR1 is KGHDR and CDR2 is SFDVKD in the germline V gene. The trim removed 4 bases at V and 2 bases at J, leaving 3 bases unmatched. The DNA of the CDR3 is TGTGCCACCAGTGAGGCGACAGGGCAAGAGACCCAGTACTTC. It codes for CATSEATGQETQYF.

The rearrangement links TRBV5-1 to TRBJ1-2; 7 bases are a match to TRBD1. The germline V gene encodes CDR1 SGHRS and CDR2 YFSETQ. This CDR3 spans 13 amino acids. The V gene end was trimmed by 4 bases and the J gene end by 7 bases; junction bases not matched to a gene: 7. The CDR3 reads CASSDQGGSGYTF. The CDR3 DNA follows: TGCGCCAGCAGCGATCAGGGGGGCTCTGGCTACACCTTC.

This clonotype was counted only a few times. This chain connects TRBV29-1 to TRBJ1-1, with unresolved D. Germline V gene sequence: CDR1 SQVTM, CDR2 ANQGSEA. CDR3 length equals 12 residues. The V gene lost 5 bases and the J gene lost 1 base, with 8 bases spanning the gap. The CDR3 sequence is CSVNLGNTEAFF. CDR3 DNA: TGCAGCGTTAACCTGGGGAACACTGAAGCTTTCTTT.

This clonotype occurred a few times. This rearrangement joins TRBV4-1 to TRBJ2-2; 9 positions agree with TRBD1. In germline, CDR1 is MGHRA, CDR2 YSYEKL. The CDR3 runs to 17 residues. The V and J ends lost 0 bases and 3 bases, in that order; junction bases with no gene match: 5. The CDR3 is CASSQEPGTGYTGELFF. The CDR3, as DNA: TGCGCCAGCAGCCAAGAACCCGGGACAGGGTACACCGGGGAGCTGTTTTTT.

This clonotype has a handful of counts. The rearrangement uses TRBV20-1 and TRBJ2-5; D is perhaps TRBD2 (5 bases). With 6 bases removed from V and 9 bases from J, the gap between germline ends came to 17 bases. This CDR3 region has 12 residues. Germline CDR1 is DFQATT and CDR2 is SNEGSKA (reference sequence). CDR3: CSARASRESQYF. The CDR3 DNA reads as TGCAGTGCCCGAGCTAGTCGGGAATCCCAGTACTTC.

The rearrangement uses TRBV28 and TRBJ1-5; the D gene is possibly TRBD1 (5 bases). The germline CDR1 and CDR2 sequences are MDHEN and SYDVKM. Between the trimmed V and J ends, which lost 6 bases and 3 bases, there was a span of 9 bases. This CDR3 contains 13 residues. The CDR3 DNA sequence: TGTGCCAGCAGGCGACAGAACAATCAGCCCCAGCATTTT. Translation gives CASRRQNNQPQHF.

The chain employs TRBV7-9 and TRBJ1-1, with no clear D. Trimming cost V 2 bases and J 1 base, with 14 bases left between them. The CDR3 extends over 16 amino acids. Germline lookup yields CDR1 SEHNR and CDR2 FQNEAQ (reference sequence). CDR3 in amino acids: CASSLCPVRPNTEAFF. CDR3 DNA: TGTGCCAGCAGCTTATGTCCAGTCAGACCGAACACTGAAGCTTTCTTT.

This clonotype appeared a few times. The chain carries TRBV4-2 and TRBJ2-1, with D perhaps TRBD1 (6 bases). CDR1 and CDR2 from the germline V gene are LGHNA and YNFKEQ. The CDR3 extends over 13 amino acids. V lost 4 bases and J 7 bases, leaving 11 bases between the germline ends. The CDR3 coding sequence is TGTGCCAGCAGCCCGAGAAGGGGGAATGAGCAGTTCTTC. Translation: CASSPRRGNEQFF.

This clonotype occurred a few times. V and J are TRBV7-8 and TRBJ2-7; no clear D. Looked up from germline, CDR1 is SGHVS and CDR2 is FQNEAQ. The V and J ends lost 0 bases and 1 base respectively, with 7 bases between them. CDR3 length equals 14 residues. CDR3 region: CASSLAEQSYEQYF. CDR3 bases: TGTGCCAGCAGCTTAGCGGAACAGTCCTACGAGCAGTACTTC. The full variable domain, in which reference TRBV7-8 and TRBJ2-7 provide the parts outside the CDR3, is GAGVSQSPRYKVAKRGQDVALRCDPISGHVSLFWYQQALGQGPEFLTYFQNEAQLDKSGLPSDRFFAERPEGSVSTLKIQRTQQEDSAVYLCASSLAEQSYEQYFGPGTRLTVT.

This clonotype was counted a few times. The chain is built from TRBV20-1 and TRBJ2-5; 9 nucleotides align to TRBD2. Per the germline V gene, CDR1 is DFQATT and CDR2 is SNEGSKA (reference sequence). The CDR3 is 15 residues long. V lost 5 bases to trimming and J lost 0 bases; unmatched junction nucleotides: 7. CDR3 amino acids: CSAPTSGWYQETQYF. DNA for the CDR3: TGCAGTGCTCCGACTAGCGGATGGTACCAAGAGACCCAGTACTTC.

This clonotype was seen at least ten times. The rearrangement joins TRBV7-2 to TRBJ1-1; 9 nucleotides line up with TRBD1. The CDR3 length is 16 residues. CDR1 is SGHTA and CDR2 is FQGNSA in the germline V gene. Trimming cost V 7 bases and J 4 bases; bases outside gene matches: 13. The CDR3 protein is CASTLRTGAGGTEAFF. In DNA, the CDR3 is TGTGCCAGCACCCTCAGGACAGGGGCAGGGGGCACTGAAGCTTTCTTT.

This clonotype was observed a handful of times. The chain links TRBV5-1 to TRBJ2-7; D is possibly TRBD1 (6 bases). The CDR3 totals 16 residues. Germline V lookup: CDR1 SGHRS, CDR2 YFSETQ. The ends were cut back, 0 bases at V and 2 bases at J, with 15 bases in the middle. The CDR3 spells CASSLATGKVAYEQYF. CDR3 in DNA: TGCGCCAGCAGCTTGGCAACAGGGAAGGTGGCCTACGAGCAGTACTTC.

V is TRBV4-1 and J is TRBJ2-7; TRBD2 is a possible D gene (7 bases). There are 15 residues in the CDR3. Looked up from germline, CDR1 is MGHRA and CDR2 is YSYEKL. V gave up 1 base and J gave up 3 bases, with 13 bases separating them. As DNA, the CDR3 is TGCGCCAGCAGCCAAGCTTTCGGGGGGCTCTACGAGCAGTACTTC. Its translation is CASSQAFGGLYEQYF.

This clonotype was detected only a few times. V usage is TRBV15 and J usage is TRBJ2-7; the match to TRBD1 covers 8 bases. This CDR3 comprises 14 residues. V lost 5 bases to trimming and J lost 6 bases; unmatched junction nucleotides: 9. CDR1 and CDR2 from the germline V gene are LNHNV and YYDKDF (reference sequence). The CDR3 nucleotides read TGTGCCACCAGCGGCCTATTGGGACAGGCCGAGCAGTACTTC. This gives the protein CATSGLLGQAEQYF.

This clonotype was detected only a few times. V gene TRBV6-5 combines with J gene TRBJ2-6, with unresolved D. Deletions cut 2 bases from V and 0 bases from J, with 8 bases between. CDR1 and CDR2 (germline): MNHEY, SVGAGI. This CDR3 is built from 16 residues. The CDR3 spells CASSYAQLSGANVLTF. The CDR3 DNA reads as TGTGCCAGCAGTTACGCCCAGCTCTCTGGGGCCAACGTCCTGACTTTC.

This clonotype was counted only a few times. The chain joins TRBV12-3 or TRBV12-4 to TRBJ1-2, with 7 bases identical to TRBD1. CDR3 length: 16 amino acids. The V gene end was trimmed by 4 bases and the J gene end by 4 bases; junction bases not matched to a gene: 12. The CDR3 region has the DNA TGTGCCAGCAGTTCCCGGGACAGAAGTTATAGCTATGGCTACACCTTC. Translation: CASSSRDRSYSYGYTF.

The rearrangement joins TRBV3-1 to TRBJ2-3; 10 bases are shared with TRBD2. The CDR3 has 19 residues. Germline V gene sequence: CDR1 LGHDT, CDR2 YNNKEL (reference sequence). V lost 4 bases to trimming and J lost 6 bases; unmatched junction nucleotides: 19. The CDR3 loop reads CASSPAGLAVSRPVDTQYF. CDR3 in DNA: TGTGCCAGCAGCCCAGCCGGACTAGCGGTTTCTCGGCCGGTGGATACGCAGTATTTT.

The rearrangement links TRBV20-1 to TRBJ2-5; weak D call: TRBD2 (6 bases). Germline loops: CDR1 DFQATT, CDR2 SNEGSKA (reference sequence). The length of the CDR3 is 12 residues. Here the CDR3 reads CSAIRWGGTQYF. DNA for the CDR3: TGCAGCGCCATTAGATGGGGAGGGACCCAGTACTTC.

The chain employs TRBV16 and TRBJ1-1; D might be TRBD1 (5 bases). V was pared by 3 bases and J by 5 bases, with 10 bases between. The CDR3 contains 13 residues. CDR1 is KGHSY, CDR2 FQNENV, per germline. The CDR3 DNA reads as TGTGCCAGCAGCCACATCAGGGATACTGAAGCTTTCTTT. This translates into CASSHIRDTEAFF.

This clonotype has just a few counts. The chain uses TRBV6-5 and TRBJ1-5; 8 nucleotides agree with TRBD1. V dropped 2 bases and J dropped 7; count of bases not matched to a gene: 7. The CDR3 runs to 15 residues. Germline CDR1 reads MNHEY; CDR2 reads SVGAGI. CDR3 DNA sequence: TGTGCCAGCAGTTACGGACAGGGAAATTTACAGCCCCAGCATTTT. This translates into CASSYGQGNLQPQHF.

The rearrangement links TRBV6-5 to TRBJ2-2; 9 positions match TRBD1. The CDR3 is made up of 16 amino acids. Trimming cost V 5 bases and J 5 bases; bases outside gene matches: 9. The germline V gene has CDR1 MNHEY and CDR2 SVGAGI. CDR3 in amino acids: CASSNNRGRGTGELFF. The CDR3 DNA reads TGTGCCAGCAGTAACAACAGGGGGCGAGGGACCGGGGAGCTGTTTTTT.

The chain has TRBV29-1 and TRBJ2-7, with D uncertain. Germline CDR1 and CDR2: SQVTM and ANQGSEA. The length of the CDR3 is 13 residues. V lost 4 bases and J lost 0, with 10 bases in between. Written as DNA, the CDR3 is TGCAGCGTTGGAGAACCTTACTCCTACGAGCAGTACTTC. Its translation: CSVGEPYSYEQYF.

V and J are TRBV4-3 and TRBJ1-4, with D possibly TRBD1 on 5 matching bases. V shed 2 bases and J shed 8 bases, with 15 bases lying between them. The CDR3 runs to 15 residues. Germline V gene lookup returns CDR1 LGHNA and CDR2 YSLEER. CDR3 sequence: CASSQRAGSAEKLFF. The CDR3 region has the DNA TGCGCCAGCAGCCAACGGGCAGGGTCGGCGGAAAAACTGTTTTTT.

The J gene is TRBJ1-3, the V gene TRBV4-3, with D hard to call. The germline CDR1 and CDR2 sequences are LGHNA and YSLEER. The CDR3 extends over 17 amino acids. Trimming cost V 1 base and J 0 bases, with 13 bases left between them. CDR3 sequence: CASSQAVAVVSGNTIYF. In nucleotides, the CDR3 is TGCGCCAGCAGCCAAGCAGTGGCAGTTGTCTCTGGAAACACCATATATTTT.